A single sample is the source of the 32 T cell receptor beta chains below, sequenced in a study of CD8 T cells in Susac syndrome. Reverse transcription of roughly 0.45 to 1 ug RNA used random hexamers. TCRdb ran MiXCR on the immunoSEQ multiplex PCR reads and lists one entry per CDR3 protein. The profile shows some 130,000 distinct CDR3 sequences, just under 95% of them singletons. The sequenced sample was CD8+ T cells from PBMCs. Receptor source: a human donor with Susac syndrome.

In DNA form, the CDR3 reads TGTGCCACCAGTGAGGGCGTGGGGAGCGATGACTACACCTTC. Translation gives CATSEGVGSDDYTF. This rearrangement joins TRBV24-1 to TRBJ1-2; D remains ambiguous. The ends were cut back, 4 bases at V and 10 bases at J, with 18 bases in the middle. The V gene's germline CDR1 is KGHDR and CDR2 SFDVKD. CDR3 length: 14 residues.

V and J are TRBV11-2 and TRBJ2-7, with TRBD1 matching 7 bases. V dropped 5 bases and J dropped 2; count of bases not matched to a gene: 9. The CDR3 extends over 15 amino acids. Germline V gives CDR1 SGHAT, CDR2 FQNNGV. CDR3 coding DNA: TGTGCCAGCAGCGAAATACAGGGGCCCCCCTACGAGCAGTACTTC. Its protein product is CASSEIQGPPYEQYF.

The V gene is TRBV5-6, the J gene TRBJ1-1, with a tentative D call TRBD1 (5 bases). The ends were cut back, 3 bases at V and 3 bases at J, with 12 bases in the middle. There are 14 residues in the CDR3. In germline, CDR1 is SGHDT, CDR2 YYEEEE. In DNA form, the CDR3 reads TGTGCCAGCAGCTGGGGGACGGCGGACACTGAAGCTTTCTTT. This translates into CASSWGTADTEAFF. The complete variable domain, with remaining parts taken from reference TRBV5-6 and TRBJ1-1, reads DAGVTQSPTHLIKTRGQQVTLRCSPKSGHDTVSWYQQALGQGPQFIFQYYEEEERQRGNFPDRFSGHQFPNYSSELNVNALLLGDSALYLCASSWGTADTEAFFGQGTRLTVV.

This rearrangement joins TRBV9 to TRBJ2-5, with TRBD2 identical over 7 bases. This CDR3 has 15 amino acids. The J segment lost 2 bases and the V segment lost 4 bases, leaving 8 bases of the junction unmatched. Germline values: CDR1 SGDLS, CDR2 YYNGEE. The CDR3 DNA follows: TGTGCCAGCAGCCTTACTGGGAGGGGACAAGAGACCCAGTACTTC. It yields the protein CASSLTGRGQETQYF.

This clonotype was seen only once. The gene calls are TRBV30 and TRBJ2-2; a weak D match, TRBD1 (6 bases). Germline V lookup: CDR1 GTSNPN, CDR2 SVGIG (reference sequence). The CDR3 consists of 13 residues. The V and J ends lost 2 bases and 7 bases respectively, with 11 bases between them. CDR3 region: CAWSFLGGGELFF. Here the CDR3 DNA reads TGTGCCTGGAGTTTTCTAGGGGGCGGGGAGCTGTTTTTT.

The chain combines TRBV27 with TRBJ2-1; possibly TRBD2 for D (6 bases). V dropped 0 bases and J dropped 3 bases, with 12 bases sitting between them. Germline V gene sequence: CDR1 MNHEY, CDR2 SMNVEV (reference sequence). The CDR3 is 16 residues long. CDR3 DNA: TGTGCCAGCAGTTTATCGAGTAGCGGACTCTACAATGAGCAGTTCTTC. Protein: CASSLSSSGLYNEQFF.

This chain uses TRBV24-1 with TRBJ1-1; TRBD1 aligns across 10 bases. Germline assignment: CDR1 KGHDR and CDR2 SFDVKD. There are 14 residues in the CDR3. The trim removed 7 bases at V and 5 bases at J, leaving 6 bases unmatched. The CDR3 DNA is TGTGCCACCAGCTCGGACAGGGGGTGGACTGAAGCTTTCTTT. Its protein is CATSSDRGWTEAFF.

The chain employs TRBV6-5 and TRBJ2-3, with 8 nucleotides matching TRBD2. This CDR3 is 15 amino acids long. Per germline, CDR1 MNHEY and CDR2 SVGAGI. V lost 2 bases, J lost 1 base, and 2 bases stayed unmatched. The CDR3 DNA follows: TGTGCCAGCAGTTACCCGACTAGCGGCACAGATACGCAGTATTTT. This encodes CASSYPTSGTDTQYF.

The rearrangement links TRBV9 to TRBJ2-3; weak D call: TRBD2 (6 bases). The CDR3 loop spans 16 amino acids. Germline V gives CDR1 SGDLS, CDR2 YYNGEE. V lost 3 bases and J lost 2, with 16 bases in between. The CDR3 loop is CASSGLAEPTTDTQYF. The DNA of the CDR3 is TGTGCCAGCAGCGGATTAGCGGAGCCTACCACAGATACGCAGTATTTT.

The CDR3 DNA reads as TGCGCCAGCAGCTCCCAAAGGCCCTCCGGTACGCAGTATTTT. This codes for CASSSQRPSGTQYF. The chain uses TRBV5-1 and TRBJ2-3; D gene ambiguous. CDR1 SGHRS and CDR2 YFSETQ come from the germline V gene. The CDR3 is 14 amino acids. The V gene lost 3 bases and the J gene lost 8 bases, with 16 bases spanning the gap.

This chain joins TRBV28 and TRBJ2-1; no clear D. The length of the CDR3 is 12 residues. Trimming pared 11 bases from V and 4 bases from J, leaving 12 bases between. CDR1 and CDR2 (germline): MDHEN, SYDVKM. Here the CDR3 DNA reads TGTGCCTCTGAGGCGAATTACAATGAGCAGTTCTTC. Translating it yields CASEANYNEQFF.

The rearrangement links TRBV27 to TRBJ2-1; D is undetermined. From germline, CDR1 is MNHEY and CDR2 SMNVEV (reference sequence). The germline V and J ends were trimmed by 0 bases and 6 bases, with 6 bases remaining between them. This CDR3 is 13 amino acids long. CDR3 coding DNA: TGTGCCAGCAGTTTATCCGTGCGCAATGAGCAGTTCTTC. Translation gives CASSLSVRNEQFF.

The chain uses TRBV12-3 or TRBV12-4 and TRBJ2-5; the D is unclear. V was shortened by 3 bases and J by 5 bases, with 10 bases between the two germline ends. This CDR3 is 13 amino acids long. As DNA, the CDR3 is TGTGCCAGCAGTTTTGCCGATGCGGAGACCCAGTACTTC. Protein: CASSFADAETQYF.

V and J are TRBV27 and TRBJ2-1; D unresolved. V was shortened by 2 bases and J by 10 bases, with 12 bases between the two germline ends. The CDR3 is 13 amino acids. The germline gives CDR1 MNHEY, CDR2 SMNVEV (reference sequence). CDR3 in DNA: TGTGCCAGCAGTTTAATCAATGGGCGGGAGCAGTTCTTC. Translating it yields CASSLINGREQFF.

This chain links TRBV4-1 with TRBJ2-4; D gene unclear. This CDR3 has 16 residues. In germline, CDR1 is MGHRA, CDR2 YSYEKL. With 3 bases removed from V and 3 bases from J, the gap between germline ends came to 15 bases. The CDR3 region is CASSHRLYDVKNIQYF. DNA for the CDR3: TGCGCCAGCAGCCACCGACTCTATGATGTCAAAAACATTCAGTACTTC.

This chain links TRBV27 with TRBJ2-3; D uncertain. The CDR3 consists of 14 residues. Trimming stripped 6 bases from V and 0 bases from J, with 10 bases between. CDR1 and CDR2 (germline): MNHEY, SMNVEV (reference sequence). CDR3 sequence: CASRTASSTDTQYF. The CDR3 nucleotides read TGTGCCAGCAGGACTGCTTCTAGCACAGATACGCAGTATTTT.

The DNA for the CDR3 is TGCAGCGTTGAAACCGGGGAGAACACTGAAGCTTTCTTT. Translating it yields CSVETGENTEAFF. This sequence joins TRBV29-1 and TRBJ1-1; D is uncertain. The CDR3 runs to 13 residues. Germline V gene sequence: CDR1 SQVTM, CDR2 ANQGSEA. Trimming left V 2 bases short and J 1 base short, with 8 bases between.

This clonotype was detected a few times. This rearrangement joins TRBV30 to TRBJ1-1, with TRBD1 as a possible D gene (6 bases). Trimming took 7 bases from V and 1 from J, leaving 13 bases between them. The CDR3 spans 13 residues. The germline V gene has CDR1 GTSNPN and CDR2 SVGIG (reference sequence). This CDR3 is CASSGAGNTEAFF. DNA for the CDR3: TGTGCCTCATCGGGGGCCGGGAACACTGAAGCTTTCTTT.

The chain is built from TRBV7-9 and TRBJ2-3; 7 positions match TRBD2. The CDR3 runs to 14 residues. Germline CDR1 SEHNR, CDR2 FQNEAQ (reference sequence). Trimming took 5 bases from V and 5 from J; bases not matched to a gene: 7. The CDR3 nucleotides read TGTGCCAGCAGCCCAAGACTAGCTGGAGATACGCAGTATTTT. The encoded protein is CASSPRLAGDTQYF. Combining the CDR3 with reference TRBV7-9 and TRBJ2-3 gives the whole variable domain DTGVSQNPRHKITKRGQNVTFRCDPISEHNRLYWYRQTLGQGPEFLTYFQNEAQLEKSRLLSDRFSAERPKGSFSTLEIQRTEQGDSAMYLCASSPRLAGDTQYFGPGTRLTVL.

The chain recombines TRBV7-6 with TRBJ1-2; D perhaps matches TRBD1 (5 bases). Germline loops: CDR1 SGHVS, CDR2 FNYEAQ. The V gene lost 1 base and the J gene lost 3 bases, with 12 bases spanning the gap. The CDR3 contains 15 residues. This chain's CDR3 is CASSLGREGHYGYTF. The CDR3 DNA reads as TGTGCCAGCAGCTTAGGGAGGGAGGGGCACTATGGCTACACCTTC.

The chain uses TRBV13 and TRBJ2-3; D tentatively reads TRBD1 or TRBD2 (5 bases each). The germline V gene encodes CDR1 PRHDT and CDR2 FYEKMQ (reference sequence). V was trimmed by 7 bases and J by 2 bases, leaving 19 bases between them. The CDR3 has 16 amino acids. CDR3 sequence (DNA): TGTGCCAGCACCAACAAAGGCCCCGGGGCCACAGATACGCAGTATTTT. Protein product: CASTNKGPGATDTQYF.

V gene TRBV10-3 combines with J gene TRBJ1-1, with 10 bases identical to TRBD1. The CDR3 has 16 residues. Germline CDR1 and CDR2: ENHRY and SYGVKD. V lost 4 bases to trimming and J lost 3 bases; unmatched junction nucleotides: 8. The CDR3 spells CAISAGQGNVDTEAFF. The CDR3 region has the DNA TGTGCCATCAGTGCGGGACAGGGGAATGTCGACACTGAAGCTTTCTTT.

In this sample, this clonotype turned up once. Here the CDR3 reads CAWNGGIYEQYF. CDR3 nucleotide sequence: TGTGCCTGGAATGGAGGGATTTACGAGCAGTACTTC. The chain links TRBV30 to TRBJ2-7; perhaps TRBD2 as D (6 bases). Germline assignment: CDR1 GTSNPN and CDR2 SVGIG (reference sequence). V lost 4 bases and J lost 4, with 11 bases in between. The CDR3 runs to 12 residues.

This clonotype came up a few times. The chain combines TRBV12-3 or TRBV12-4 with TRBJ1-1, with a weak D call TRBD1 (5 bases). Trimming stripped 5 bases from V and 8 bases from J, with 12 bases between. CDR3 length: 12 amino acids. The CDR3 loop reads CASSPDSLEAFF. The CDR3 DNA reads TGTGCCAGCAGTCCTGACAGCCTGGAAGCTTTCTTT.

The rearrangement uses TRBV20-1 and TRBJ2-2; 7 bases map to TRBD1. Germline V gene lookup returns CDR1 DFQATT and CDR2 SNEGSKA (reference sequence). Germline trimming cut 5 bases from V and 2 bases from J; bases unmatched to any gene: 2. The CDR3 is made up of 13 amino acids. CDR3 bases: TGCAGTGCTTGGGACAGTAACACCGGGGAGCTGTTTTTT. Its translation is CSAWDSNTGELFF.

This chain joins TRBV20-1 and TRBJ1-2; D call uncertain. The V end lost 6 bases, the J end lost 8 bases, and 28 bases lay between the germline ends. The CDR3 loop spans 16 amino acids. CDR1 and CDR2 (germline): DFQATT, SNEGSKA (reference sequence). This CDR3 reads CSASIPAGYTLRGYTF. The CDR3 DNA follows: TGCAGTGCGAGTATACCAGCGGGCTACACTTTACGGGGCTACACCTTC.

The chain recombines TRBV12-3 or TRBV12-4 with TRBJ1-1; D remains unclear. The CDR3 is made up of 13 amino acids. V lost 7 bases and J 0 bases, leaving 9 bases between the germline ends. The chain's CDR3 is CASNMGLNTEAFF. CDR3 nucleotides: TGTGCCAGCAATATGGGCTTGAACACTGAAGCTTTCTTT.

Concerning this clonotype itself: Germline and junction disagree at one end, which may indicate a read error. The chain couples TRBV5-4 to TRBJ2-5; D is uncertain. Germline V gene lookup returns CDR1 SGHNT and CDR2 YYREEE (reference sequence). This CDR3 has 11 residues. CDR3 DNA: TGTGCCAGCAGCTTTGGTGAGAGGTGGGACTTC. Translation gives CASSFGERWDF.

This chain links TRBV4-1 with TRBJ1-1; D call uncertain. The germline V and J ends were trimmed by 3 bases and 1 base, with 9 bases remaining between them. Germline CDR1 reads MGHRA; CDR2 reads YSYEKL. The length of the CDR3 is 14 residues. CDR3 DNA: TGCGCCAGCAGCCACCCGGAGTGGAACACTGAAGCTTTCTTT. Protein sequence: CASSHPEWNTEAFF.

This clonotype was picked up one time. J is TRBJ2-1 and V is TRBV20-1; 10 bases match TRBD2. The V gene end was trimmed by 0 bases and the J gene end by 2 bases; junction bases not matched to a gene: 7. This CDR3 contains 17 residues. CDR1 is DFQATT, CDR2 SNEGSKA, per germline (reference sequence). The CDR3: CSARDGLAGETYNEQFF. DNA of the CDR3: TGCAGTGCTAGAGATGGGCTAGCGGGAGAAACCTACAATGAGCAGTTCTTC.

The chain couples TRBV5-4 to TRBJ2-5; D gene ambiguous. Germline assignment: CDR1 SGHNT and CDR2 YYREEE (reference sequence). V was cut by 0 bases and J by 2 bases, with 11 bases left in between. This CDR3 has 15 residues. CDR3 coding DNA: TGTGCCAGCAGCTTGGGGCTGGGCCATCAAGAGACCCAGTACTTC. It encodes CASSLGLGHQETQYF.

This clonotype was seen only once. The V call is TRBV6-2 or TRBV6-3, the J call TRBJ2-1; the D is unclear. CDR3 length: 13 residues. The V gene lost 0 bases and the J gene lost 9 bases, with 9 bases spanning the gap. In germline, CDR1 is MNHEY, CDR2 SVGEGT. As DNA, the CDR3 is TGTGCCAGCAGTTACTCGTGGTACGGTGAGCAGTTCTTC. Its translation is CASSYSWYGEQFF.